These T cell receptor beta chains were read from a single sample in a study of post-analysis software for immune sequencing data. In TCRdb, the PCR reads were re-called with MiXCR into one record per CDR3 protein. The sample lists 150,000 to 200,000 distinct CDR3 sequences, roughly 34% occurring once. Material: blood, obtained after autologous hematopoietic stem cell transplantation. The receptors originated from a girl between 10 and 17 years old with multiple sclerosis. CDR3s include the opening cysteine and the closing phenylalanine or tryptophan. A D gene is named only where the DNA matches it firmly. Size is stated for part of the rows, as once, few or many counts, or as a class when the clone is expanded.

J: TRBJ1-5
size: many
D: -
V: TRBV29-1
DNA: TGCAGTTACAGGCTTTCGAGCAATCAGCCCCAGCATTTT
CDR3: CSYRLSSNQPQHF

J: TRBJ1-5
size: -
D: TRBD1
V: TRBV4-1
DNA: TGCGCCAGCAGCCAAGAGAGGGGGCTCCGGGGAACCGGGGTCTATCAGCCCCAGCATTTT
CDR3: CASSQERGLRGTGVYQPQHF

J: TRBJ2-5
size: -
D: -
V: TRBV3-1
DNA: TGTGCCAGCAGCCAAGAACCAGGCCCGAGGGAGACCCAGTACTTC
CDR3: CASSQEPGPRETQYF

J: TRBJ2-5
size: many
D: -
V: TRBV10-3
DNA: TGTGCCATCAGTTCCTCAGAGACCCAGTACTTC
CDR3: CAISSSETQYF

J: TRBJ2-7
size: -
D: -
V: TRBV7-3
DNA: TGTGCCAGCAGCAGGGGTATCGGCGAGGGCTACGAGCAGTACTTC
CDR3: CASSRGIGEGYEQYF

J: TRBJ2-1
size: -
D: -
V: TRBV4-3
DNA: TGCGCCAGCAGCCAAGAAGGAACCCGGAGCTCCTACAATGAGCAGTTCTTC
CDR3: CASSQEGTRSSYNEQFF

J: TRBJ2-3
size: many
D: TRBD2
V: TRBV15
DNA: TGTGCCACCAGCTTAGCGGGAGGGACCACAGATACGCAGTATTTT
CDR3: CATSLAGGTTDTQYF

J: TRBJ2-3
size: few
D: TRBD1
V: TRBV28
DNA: TGTGCCAGCAGCTCGAAGGGGACGACAGGGTCGCAGTATTTT
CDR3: CASSSKGTTGSQYF

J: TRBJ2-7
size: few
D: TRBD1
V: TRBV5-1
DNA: TGCGCCAGCAGCTTGGGATGGGGACAGATCCACGAGCAGTACTTC
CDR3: CASSLGWGQIHEQYF

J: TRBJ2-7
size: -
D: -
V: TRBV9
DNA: TGTGCCAGCAGCGTAGCAAGGACAGCACGCTACGAGCAGTACTTC
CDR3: CASSVARTARYEQYF

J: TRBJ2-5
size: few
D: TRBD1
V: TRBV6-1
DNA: TGTGCCAGCAGTGAAGCGGCTTCGACAGGGCTGGTGGGGACCCAGTACTTC
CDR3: CASSEAASTGLVGTQYF

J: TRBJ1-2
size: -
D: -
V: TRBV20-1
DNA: TGCAGTGCAACTGCCGGGGGCCGCCTCGGCTATGGCTACACCTTC
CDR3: CSATAGGRLGYGYTF

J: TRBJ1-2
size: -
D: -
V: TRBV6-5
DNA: TGTGCCAGCAGTTCGGTAGGCATCGGTGGCTACACCTTC
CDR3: CASSSVGIGGYTF

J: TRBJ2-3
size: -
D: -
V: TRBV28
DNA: TGTGCCAGCAGTTTTCTAGGTACTAGCACAGATACGCAGTATTTT
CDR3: CASSFLGTSTDTQYF

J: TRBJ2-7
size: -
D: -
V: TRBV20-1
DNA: TGCAGTGCTGAGACCCCCGGGCAGTACTTC
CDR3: CSAETPGQYF

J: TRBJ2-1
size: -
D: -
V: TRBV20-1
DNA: TGCAGTGCTAGGGGCCTCCGGGAAAGTTCCTACAATGAGCAGTTCTTC
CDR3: CSARGLRESSYNEQFF

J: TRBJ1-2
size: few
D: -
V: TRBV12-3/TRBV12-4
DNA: TGTGCCAGCAGTTTAGCGGGGGACGACTATGGCTACACCTTC
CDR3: CASSLAGDDYGYTF

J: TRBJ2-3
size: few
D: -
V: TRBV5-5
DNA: TGTGCCAGCAGCTTGGGAGTAGTGGTGGCAGATACGCAGTATTTT
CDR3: CASSLGVVVADTQYF

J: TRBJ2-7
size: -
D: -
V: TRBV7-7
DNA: TGTGCTAGCAGCTTAGTGAGCGGGCGAGCGGGTTTCTCCTACGAGCAGTACTTC
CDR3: CASSLVSGRAGFSYEQYF

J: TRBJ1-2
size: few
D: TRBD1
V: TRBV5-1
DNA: TGCGCCAGCAGCGAGGCACAGGGGAGCTATGGCTACACCTTC
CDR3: CASSEAQGSYGYTF

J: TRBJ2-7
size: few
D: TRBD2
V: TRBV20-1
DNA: TGCAGTGCTACCCTAGCGGGGGCCTACGAGCAGTACTTC
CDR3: CSATLAGAYEQYF

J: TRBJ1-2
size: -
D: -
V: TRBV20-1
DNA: TGCAGTGATAACAGGCCTTTCAGAGCCCTTTTCGGCTACACCTTC
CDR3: CSDNRPFRALFGYTF

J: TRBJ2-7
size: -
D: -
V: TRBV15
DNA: TGTGCCACCAGCAGAGATCAAGGGCGCGAGCAGTACTTC
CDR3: CATSRDQGREQYF

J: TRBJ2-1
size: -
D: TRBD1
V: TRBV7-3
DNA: TGTGCCAGCAGCCAAACGGGCAGGGGGCCAGGCTACAATGAGCAGTTCTTC
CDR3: CASSQTGRGPGYNEQFF

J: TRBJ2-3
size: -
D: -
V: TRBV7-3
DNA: TGTGCCAGCAGCTTAATTGGGTTTCGCACAGATACGCAGTATTTT
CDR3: CASSLIGFRTDTQYF

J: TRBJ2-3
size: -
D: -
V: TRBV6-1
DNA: TGTGCCAGCAGAGCAGCAAAATATGGGTCAACTAGCACAGATACGCAGTATTTT
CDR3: CASRAAKYGSTSTDTQYF

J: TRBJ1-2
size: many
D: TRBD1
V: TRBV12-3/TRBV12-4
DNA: TGTGCCAGCAGTTCACCGGACAGGTCTCGGGGCTACACCTTC
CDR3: CASSSPDRSRGYTF

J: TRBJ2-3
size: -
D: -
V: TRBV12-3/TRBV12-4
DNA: TGTGCCAGCAGTGCCACCCCAGATGCGCAGTATTTT
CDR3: CASSATPDAQYF

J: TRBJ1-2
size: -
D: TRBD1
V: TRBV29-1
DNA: TGCAGCGTACTGGACAGGGACACTTATGGCTACACCTTC
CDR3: CSVLDRDTYGYTF

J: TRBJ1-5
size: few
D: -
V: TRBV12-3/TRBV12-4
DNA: TGTGCCAGCAGCCGCCGGGGTGTTGGACAGCCCCAGCATTTT
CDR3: CASSRRGVGQPQHF

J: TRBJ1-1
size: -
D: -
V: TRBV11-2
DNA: TGTGCCAGCTCGCGGGGCAGAGGGTACACTGAAGCTTTCTTT
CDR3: CASSRGRGYTEAFF

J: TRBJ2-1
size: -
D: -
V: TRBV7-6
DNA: TGTGCCAGCAGCCCCCCCCTAAGGAGCTCCTACAATGAGCAGTTCTTC
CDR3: CASSPPLRSSYNEQFF

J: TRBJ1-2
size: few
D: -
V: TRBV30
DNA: TGTGCCGCCGGAGGGGTGTTTAAAGGGGACCGCTATGGCTACACCTTC
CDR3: CAAGGVFKGDRYGYTF

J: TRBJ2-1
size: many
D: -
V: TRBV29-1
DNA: TGCAGCGGACACTCCGAGATGGAAGAGGGTTTTCTTAGCAATGAGCAGTTCTTC
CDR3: CSGHSEMEEGFLSNEQFF

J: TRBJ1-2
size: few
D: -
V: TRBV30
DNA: TGTGCCTGGATAGGATCCTTAAACTATGGCTACACCTTC
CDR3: CAWIGSLNYGYTF

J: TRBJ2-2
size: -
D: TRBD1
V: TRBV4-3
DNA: TGCGCCAGCAGCCAAGTGGGGACAGTCCTACCGAACACCGGGGAGCTGTTTTTT
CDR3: CASSQVGTVLPNTGELFF

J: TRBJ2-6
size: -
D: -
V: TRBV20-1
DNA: TGCAGTGCTATCTATCCTGGGGCCAACGTCCTGACTTTC
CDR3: CSAIYPGANVLTF

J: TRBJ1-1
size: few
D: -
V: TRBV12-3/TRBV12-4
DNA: TGTGCCAGCAGTTTAGCGTTAAGTGAAGCTTTCTTT
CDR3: CASSLALSEAFF

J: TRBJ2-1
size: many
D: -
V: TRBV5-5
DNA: TGTGCCAGCATCCCCTGGCTCAGGTCCGATGAGCAGTTCTTC
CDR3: CASIPWLRSDEQFF

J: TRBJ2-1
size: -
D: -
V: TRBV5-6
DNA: TGTGCCAGCAGCTTGGGTCTTAGGAGTCGTGAGCAGTTCTTC
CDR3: CASSLGLRSREQFF

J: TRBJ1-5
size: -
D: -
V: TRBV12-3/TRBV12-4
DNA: TGTGCCAGCAGTCCGCTTACTGGAGTGGGGCCCCAGCATTTT
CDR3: CASSPLTGVGPQHF

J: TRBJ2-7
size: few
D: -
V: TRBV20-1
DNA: TGCAGTGCTAGGGCCCCGAGGCCCTACGAGCAGTACTTC
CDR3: CSARAPRPYEQYF

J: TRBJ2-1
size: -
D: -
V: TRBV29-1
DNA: TGCAGCGTTCGTCTGGGGTCCTACAATGAGCAGTTCTTC
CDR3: CSVRLGSYNEQFF

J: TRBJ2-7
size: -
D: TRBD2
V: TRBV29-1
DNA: TGCAGCGTTCGGACTAGCGAGCGGTACGAGCAGTACTTC
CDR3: CSVRTSERYEQYF